This T cell receptor beta chain was captured in a study of cytomegalovirus exposure and HLA in healthy donors. Study outcomes and limitations: V- and J-gene trimming in TCR beta was tied to a missense DCLRE1C variant by an analysis performed later. Analyses of presence/absence relied on an assumption of roughly uniform sequencing depth across donors. Earlier findings revealed that most TCR beta V segments proved productive either about 90% or about 30% of the time. Rare sequences made up most TCRs, while some public TCRs were found in many donors.

This CDR3 is 13 amino acids long. Between the trimmed V and J ends, which lost 3 bases and 2 bases, there was a span of 7 bases. CDR1 SNHLY and CDR2 FYNNEI come from the germline V gene. It was with 60 Vbeta and 13 Jbeta primers that the PCR ran. The method was immunoSEQ multiplex PCR; TCRdb's version includes in-frame clones alone and lacks a portion of them. The data show 150,000 or so clones, roughly four fifths seen once. Comments on this clone: Its target is not known.

Sequencing was done on a sample of PBMCs. V gene TRBV2 combines with J gene TRBJ2-5, with D possibly TRBD1 on 5 matching bases. The sequence was obtained from a man between 40 and 49 years old in good health and CMV-seronegative. The DNA for the CDR3 is TGTGCCAGCAGTGAGGGGCCACAAGAGACCCAGTACTTC. It specifies CASSEGPQETQYF. Supplemented by reference TRBV2 and TRBJ2-5, the full variable domain reads EPEVTQTPSHQVTQMGQEVILRCVPISNHLYFYWYRQILGQKVEFLVSFYNNEISEKSEIFDDQFSVERPDGSNFTLKIRSTKLEDSAMYFCASSEGPQETQYFGPGTRLLVL.